This TCR beta chain was retrieved from a study of early T cells in non-severe SARS-CoV-2 infection. Trimming removed 5 bases at V and 4 bases at J, with 24 bases between. Germline CDR1 and CDR2: MNHNY and SVGAGI (reference sequence). The CDR3 has 17 residues. TCRdb re-derived calls from the 5' RACE reads in MiXCR, one entry per CDR3 protein. The table has 90,000 to 130,000 distinct CDR3 sequences, over 9.5% seen once; the top ten hold around 4.1%. At least ten counts were recorded for this clonotype. This chain links TRBV6-6 with TRBJ2-7; D might be TRBD2 (7 bases). This TCR derives from an adult who was a healthcare worker with PCR-confirmed SARS-CoV-2 infection or an uninfected control (not recorded which). Material: whole blood, obtained at baseline. CDR3 sequence reads: CASSGGGVVVLHYEQYF. Here the CDR3 DNA reads TGTGCCAGCAGTGGAGGGGGGGTGGTAGTTCTTCATTACGAGCAGTACTTC.